The T cell receptor beta chain described here comes from a study of shared clonotypes between healthy human individuals. The material for each subset, its genomic DNA, was split evenly across several immunoSEQ plates. The method was immunoSEQ multiplex PCR; TCRdb's version includes in-frame clones alone and lacks a portion of them. This sample has about 490,000 clones, with about 84% found just once. The receptor was derived from a woman between 40 and 50 years old in good health. Some clones in this sample may be carry-over from other donors' samples. Sequencing was performed on PBMCs.

Here the CDR3 reads CASSVLQGHTEAFF. The CDR3 region has the DNA TGTGCCAGCAGTGTACTCCAGGGCCACACTGAAGCTTTCTTT. The chain recombines TRBV6-1 with TRBJ1-1; weak D call: TRBD1 (5 bases). The germline V and J ends were trimmed by 4 bases and 3 bases, with 12 bases remaining between them. The CDR3 has 14 residues. Germline loops: CDR1 MNHNS, CDR2 SASEGT.